The 3 T cell receptor beta chains below all came from one sample that was sequenced in a study of glioma-infiltrating T cells. TCR alpha and beta CDR3 regions were amplified from RNA using iRepertoire nested multiplex PCR. TCRdb itself ran the multiplex PCR reads through MiXCR, one entry per CDR3 protein. Of about 210,000 distinct CDR3 sequences in the sample, roughly a third are singletons; the top ten hold 20%. The sequenced sample consisted of glioma tissue, nonneoplastic brain tissue, or PBMCs (not recorded which). These receptors all come from a human donor with low-grade glioma or glioblastoma, undergoing nonglioma brain surgery, or in good health (not recorded which).

This clonotype was found a few times. This sequence joins TRBV29-1 and TRBJ2-1, with TRBD2 matching over 13 bases. CDR1 SQVTM and CDR2 ANQGSEA come from the germline V gene. Germline trimming cut 7 bases from V and 6 bases from J; bases unmatched to any gene: 6. This CDR3 spans 14 amino acids. In DNA, the CDR3 is TGCAGCGCTGGGACTAGCGGGGTGCTCAATGAGCAGTTCTTC. As protein: CSAGTSGVLNEQFF.

This clonotype was found many times. The V and J genes are TRBV4-1 and TRBJ2-1; 8 bases agree with TRBD1. The CDR3 covers 15 residues. The J segment lost 6 bases and the V segment lost 2 bases, leaving 6 bases of the junction unmatched. CDR1 is MGHRA and CDR2 is YSYEKL in the germline V gene. CDR3 loop: CASSQQGAGVNEQFF. The DNA for the CDR3 is TGCGCCAGCAGCCAACAGGGGGCAGGGGTCAATGAGCAGTTCTTC.

This clonotype showed up many times. The chain employs TRBV24-1 and TRBJ2-1; 8 bases fit TRBD1. The J segment lost 7 bases and the V segment lost 5 bases, leaving 0 bases of the junction unmatched. Looked up from germline, CDR1 is KGHDR and CDR2 is SFDVKD. This CDR3 comprises 12 residues. As DNA, the CDR3 is TGTGCCACCAGTGGACAGGGGAATGAGCAGTTCTTC. The encoded protein is CATSGQGNEQFF.